Listed below are T cell receptor beta chains from one sample, sequenced in a study of cytomegalovirus exposure and HLA in healthy donors. Generated by immunoSEQ multiplex PCR, the TCRdb table keeps only in-frame clones and is missing some. The table has about 140,000 clones, about four fifths seen once. Sequencing was done on a sample of PBMCs. These receptors came from a middle-aged man in good health and CMV-seropositive. CDR3s leave out the opening cysteine and the closing phenylalanine or tryptophan.

>TRBV15|14|TRBJ1-3
ATSRDPVQSGNTIY
>TRBV9|13|TRBJ2-3
ASSWGGRDQDTQY
>TRBV19|11|TRBJ1-5
ASRLTVNQPQH
>TRBV7-6|10|TRBJ2-1
ASSLVGGEQF
>TRBV30|11|TRBJ1-1
AWSLRRGSEAF
>TRBV30|9|TRBJ1-4
AWRSNEKLF
>TRBV7-8|15|TRBJ2-5
ASSLVRPSGLQETQY
>TRBV9|14|TRBJ2-3
ASSVQTGGPTQTQY
>TRBV18|13|TRBJ2-2
ASSADRGNTGELF
>TRBV29-1|11|TRBJ1-3
SVGQSSGNTIY
>TRBV5-4|13|TRBJ2-3
ASSLGSTHTDTQY
>TRBV29-1|11|TRBJ2-7
SAGQGTPYEQY
>TRBV11-2|14|TRBJ1-1
ASSSPRRGLRTEAF
>TRBV7-9|12|TRBJ2-7
ASSLAGQPYEQY
>TRBV29-1|10|TRBJ1-4
SVSKANEKLF
>TRBV27|13|TRBJ2-3
ASSTGTTLSDTQY
>TRBV27|17|TRBJ1-5
ASSLYGGTGGYSNQPQH
>TRBV30|12|NA
AWSVEGARTEQY
>TRBV7-3|16|TRBJ2-3
ASSLRSTSGSETDTQY
>TRBV27|12|TRBJ2-7
ASSFGQGGYEQY
>TRBV7-9|10|TRBJ2-7
ASGTSGTGQY
>TRBV7-2|13|TRBJ2-5
ASSKQGQGPETQY
>TRBV19|13|TRBJ2-5
ASIGGILDGETQY
>TRBV11-2|11|TRBJ2-4
ASSGSGGNIQY
>TRBV7-9|11|TRBJ2-7
SSCPPTRYEQY